The clone carrying this T cell receptor (beta chain) was counted a few times. The target antigen is unknown. This entry is derived from a study of cytomegalovirus exposure and HLA in healthy donors. Primers included in the PCR were 60 Vbeta and 13 Jbeta primers. Only in-frame clones appear in the TCRdb table, and some are missing; sequencing was by immunoSEQ multiplex PCR. The data hold about 120,000 clones, with more than 65% observed a single time. Broader study findings: Within an earlier analysis, most TCR beta V segments proved productive either about 90% or about 30% of the time. Trimming of TCR beta V- and J-genes showed a link, identified in a later analysis, to a missense DCLRE1C variant. Versus the roughly 640-donor mean, an Asian-associated ancestry cluster reportedly showed fewer N-insertions in a later analysis.

V trimming: 6 bases; J trimming: 4 bases; junction bases outside the gene matches: 3. This CDR3 is 13 amino acids long. In germline, CDR1 is LNHDA, CDR2 SQIVND (reference sequence). The V gene is TRBV19, the J gene TRBJ1-5, with 7 bases that match TRBD1. Material: PBMCs. This TCR was recovered from a man aged 35-49 years in good health and CMV-seropositive. CDR3 amino acids: CASRTGRNQPQHF. Here the CDR3 DNA reads TGTGCCAGTAGGACAGGGCGGAATCAGCCCCAGCATTTT.